This TCR beta chain is from a study of T cells in Graves' hyperthyroidism and ophthalmopathy. Study-level results: Onset of ophthalmopathy came a median about 6.5 months after the model predicted it. Most clonotypes expanded in the thyroid (above 0.001) were also present in blood.

This CDR3 is 14 amino acids long. Germline V CDR1 and CDR2: SNHLY, FYNNEI. The V and J ends lost 8 bases and 0 bases respectively, with 11 bases between them. Graves' hyperthyroidism was deemed stable absent ophthalmopathy progression within 18 months. Patients between 18 and 65 years old had hyperthyroidism, newly diagnosed and lasting under 2 months. It was RNA transcripts that yielded the amplified TCR beta CDR3 regions. An initial round of RT-PCR targeting the TCR CDR3 relied on the HTBI primer set. One entry per CDR3 protein, called by TCRdb with MiXCR from the multiplex PCR reads. The sample records under 700,000 distinct CDR3 sequences, around 46% being singletons. This clonotype was counted many times. Its target is not known.

The sequencing sample was made of peripheral blood or thyroid tissue (not recorded which). This clonotype was obtained from a woman aged 18-29 years with Graves' hyperthyroidism. The rearrangement joins TRBV2 to TRBJ1-5; D is ambiguous. CDR3 protein: CASHPESSNQPQHF. The CDR3 DNA follows: TGTGCCAGCCACCCAGAAAGTAGCAATCAGCCCCAGCATTTT.